A single sample is the source of the 32 T cell receptor beta chains below, sequenced in a study of T cells after posttransplantation cyclophosphamide. Some clones are missing from TCRdb's copy, which holds only in-frame ones; the method was immunoSEQ multiplex PCR. Of about 20,000 clones listed, roughly 90% were seen once; the top ten hold 8.2%. Sampled 1 year posttransplant, controls received myeloablative marrow transplants, methotrexate and a calcineurin inhibitor. The sample in question was PBMCs, obtained after an allogeneic stem cell transplant with a calcineurin inhibitor and methotrexate. The source of these receptors is a female patient aged 50 to 60 who received an allogeneic stem cell transplant from an unrelated donor, was CMV-positive, and had chronic GVHD only. Some T cells here may be from the graft donor.

This chain connects TRBV4-3 to TRBJ1-5, with D perhaps TRBD1 (5 bases). The V and J ends lost 1 base and 7 bases respectively, with 11 bases between them. The CDR3 is made up of 14 amino acids. CDR1 and CDR2 from the germline V gene are LGHNA and YSLEER. CDR3 in DNA: TGCGCCAGCAGCCAAGGGCAGGGTGGCCAGCCCCAGCATTTT. It translates to CASSQGQGGQPQHF.

The J gene is TRBJ2-7, the V gene TRBV19, with a possible D match to TRBD2 (6 bases). This CDR3 has 12 amino acids. Germline CDR1 is LNHDA and CDR2 is SQIVND (reference sequence). V was clipped by 4 bases and J by 5 bases, with 9 bases between them. CDR3 nucleotides: TGTGCCAGTAGTAGCCGGGAGAACGAGCAGTACTTC. Its protein is CASSSRENEQYF.

V usage is TRBV27 and J usage is TRBJ2-3, with D possibly matching TRBD1 (6 bases). The CDR3 extends over 15 amino acids. The V end lost 7 bases, the J end lost 0 bases, and 14 bases lay between the germline ends. CDR1 is MNHEY, CDR2 SMNVEV, per germline (reference sequence). CDR3 loop: CASKDSSTSTDTQYF. The DNA for the CDR3 is TGTGCCAGCAAGGACAGTTCCACTAGCACAGATACGCAGTATTTT.

The chain couples TRBV6-6 to TRBJ1-3; D is unclear. The germline CDR1 and CDR2 sequences are MNHNY and SVGAGI (reference sequence). The CDR3 runs 14 residues. The germline V and J ends were trimmed by 2 bases and 4 bases, with 9 bases remaining between them. CDR3 nucleotides: TGTGCCAGCAGTTACCGGGGAGGGGGAAACACCATATATTTT. It is translated as CASSYRGGGNTIYF.

The genes are TRBV28 and TRBJ2-2; maybe TRBD2 (5 bases). Germline loops: CDR1 MDHEN, CDR2 SYDVKM. The CDR3 covers 15 residues. The V end lost 8 bases, the J end lost 4 bases, and 17 bases lay between the germline ends. The chain's CDR3 is CASRPTHGGTGELFF. The CDR3 DNA is TGTGCCAGCCGACCGACGCACGGAGGCACCGGGGAGCTGTTTTTT.

The table lists this clone with a count of one. The rearrangement links TRBV7-9 to TRBJ2-3; D is possibly TRBD2 (5 bases). The CDR3 totals 14 residues. The germline gives CDR1 SEHNR, CDR2 FQNEAQ (reference sequence). Deletions cut 4 bases from V and 7 bases from J, with 15 bases between. The CDR3 DNA sequence: TGTGCCAGCAGCTACCGGGGTCAAGAAAATACGCAGTATTTT. Its protein is CASSYRGQENTQYF.

V and J are TRBV15 and TRBJ2-1; maybe TRBD1 (7 bases). This CDR3 has 16 amino acids. Germline CDR1 is LNHNV and CDR2 is YYDKDF (reference sequence). V was clipped by 3 bases and J by 0 bases, with 12 bases between them. This chain's CDR3 is CATSRRGRGSYNEQFF. Written as DNA, the CDR3 is TGTGCCACCAGCAGGAGGGGGCGGGGCTCCTACAATGAGCAGTTCTTC.

The chain couples TRBV29-1 to TRBJ2-7, with TRBD1 matching 9 bases. CDR1 SQVTM and CDR2 ANQGSEA come from the germline V gene. The CDR3 contains 18 residues. V shed 8 bases, J shed 1 base, and the junction held 21 bases outside the gene matches. CDR3 sequence (DNA): TGCAGCTTCTCTAGAAAAAAACGGACAGGGGATATGTCCTACGAGCAGTACTTC. This encodes CSFSRKKRTGDMSYEQYF.

The V and J genes are TRBV14 and TRBJ1-2, with 9 positions matching TRBD1. In germline, CDR1 is SGHDN, CDR2 FVKESK. The CDR3 consists of 13 residues. V shed 0 bases and J 12 bases; nucleotides not matched to a gene: 5. The CDR3 loop reads CASSQERDREDTF. The CDR3 DNA is TGTGCCAGCAGCCAAGAGCGGGACAGGGAGGACACCTTC. Supplemented by reference TRBV14 and TRBJ1-2, the full variable domain reads EAGVTQFPSHSVIEKGQTVTLRCDPISGHDNLYWYRRVMGKEIKFLLHFVKESKQDESGMPNNRFLAERTGGTYSTLKVQPAELEDSGVYFCASSQERDREDTFGSGTRLTVV.

V is TRBV19 and J is TRBJ2-1; 7 bases are a match to TRBD2. CDR3 length equals 16 residues. Unmatched junction bases numbered 5, after V lost 3 bases and J lost 0 bases. Germline V lookup: CDR1 LNHDA, CDR2 SQIVND (reference sequence). The CDR3 nucleotides read TGTGCCAGTAGTATTGGGGGGGGACCCTCCTACAATGAGCAGTTCTTC. This gives the protein CASSIGGGPSYNEQFF.

This chain links TRBV19 with TRBJ2-5, with 7 positions matching TRBD1. Germline V gene data show CDR1 as LNHDA and CDR2 as SQIVND (reference sequence). The V gene end was trimmed by 3 bases and the J gene end by 1 base; junction bases not matched to a gene: 2. The CDR3 sequence is 14 residues long. CDR3 in amino acids: CASSMRDSQETQYF. CDR3 coding DNA: TGTGCCAGTAGTATGAGGGACAGCCAAGAGACCCAGTACTTC.

The chain links TRBV7-2 to TRBJ2-5, with 8 bases matching TRBD2. The J call could be wrong; TRBJ2-7 is a better fit for the DNA end. The CDR3 runs 15 residues. Germline V gene lookup returns CDR1 SGHTA and CDR2 FQGNSA. CDR3 sequence (DNA): TGTGCCAGCAGCCAGTCCGTCGGACTAGCAGGCGAGCAGTACTTC. This translates into CASSQSVGLAGEQYF.

The rearrangement joins TRBV29-1 to TRBJ2-2, with 10 bases that match TRBD2. J lost 6 bases, V lost 0 bases, and 4 bases had no gene match. Germline-derived CDR1 and CDR2 are SQVTM and ANQGSEA. The CDR3 consists of 15 residues. The CDR3 nucleotides are TGCAGCGTTGAAGACAACGGACTAGCGGCCGGGGAGCTGTTTTTT. It encodes CSVEDNGLAAGELFF.

V is TRBV18 and J is TRBJ1-3; D perhaps matches TRBD1 (5 bases). Germline V gene sequence: CDR1 KGHSH, CDR2 LQKENI. This CDR3 region has 15 residues. V was shortened by 3 bases and J by 0 bases, with 9 bases between the two germline ends. The CDR3 protein is CASSPAGNSGNTIYF. DNA for the CDR3: TGTGCCAGCTCACCGGCAGGGAACTCTGGAAACACCATATATTTT.

The chain recombines TRBV5-1 with TRBJ2-5, with 7 positions matching TRBD1. Germline V gene data show CDR1 as SGHRS and CDR2 as YFSETQ. The CDR3 is made up of 16 amino acids. V was clipped by 4 bases and J by 3 bases; unmatched bases: 12. The CDR3 DNA reads TGCGCCAGCAGCCAACTAGAGCCCGGGACAGAAGAGACCCAGTACTTC. It encodes CASSQLEPGTEETQYF.

V and J are TRBV19 and TRBJ2-5; 11 nucleotides agree with TRBD2. With 4 bases clipped from V and 2 bases from J, the junction kept 6 bases outside the gene matches. CDR1 is LNHDA and CDR2 is SQIVND in the germline V gene (reference sequence). The CDR3 spans 16 residues. The CDR3 DNA sequence: TGTGCCAGTAGTACGGCCGGGACTAGCGGACAAGAGACCCAGTACTTC. It encodes CASSTAGTSGQETQYF. The variable domain in full, completed from reference TRBV19 and TRBJ2-5, reads DGGITQSPKYLFRKEGQNVTLSCEQNLNHDAMYWYRQDPGQGLRLIYYSQIVNDFQKGDIAEGYSVSREKKESFPLTVTSAQKNPTAFYLCASSTAGTSGQETQYFGPGTRLLVL.

J is TRBJ2-3 and V is TRBV28; 16 positions agree with TRBD2. The CDR3 sequence is 15 residues long. The ends lost 8 bases at V and 5 bases at J; junction bases unmatched: 4. Germline V gives CDR1 MDHEN, CDR2 SYDVKM. The CDR3 loop reads CASGTSGRAKDTQYF. The CDR3 nucleotides read TGTGCCAGCGGGACTAGCGGGAGGGCCAAAGATACGCAGTATTTT.

This chain uses TRBV28 with TRBJ2-1, with D possibly matching TRBD2 (6 bases). In germline, CDR1 is MDHEN, CDR2 SYDVKM. The CDR3 is 15 residues long. Trimming left V 5 bases short and J 15 bases short, with 26 bases between. CDR3 residues: CASSPPPRAGTTRFF. The CDR3 region has the DNA TGTGCCAGCAGTCCGCCCCCGCGTGCGGGGACGACCAGGTTCTTC.

The chain couples TRBV5-4 to TRBJ1-2; 7 nucleotides match TRBD1. After removal of 0 bases from V and 4 bases from J, the junction contained 12 bases not matched to a gene. This CDR3 contains 17 residues. Looked up from germline, CDR1 is SGHNT and CDR2 is YYREEE (reference sequence). CDR3 nucleotides: TGTGCCAGCAGCTTGGATGACAGGGTGGAGGGCGGCTATGGCTACACCTTC. Translating gives CASSLDDRVEGGYGYTF.

The V gene is TRBV4-2, the J gene TRBJ1-6, with TRBD1 matching 7 bases. Unmatched junction bases numbered 11, after V lost 1 base and J lost 5 bases. There are 18 residues in the CDR3. CDR1 is LGHNA and CDR2 is YNFKEQ in the germline V gene. The CDR3, as DNA: TGTGCCAGCAGCCAAGCTTTTAGAGACAGGGCCAATAATTCACCCCTCCACTTT. It encodes CASSQAFRDRANNSPLHF.

In nucleotides, the CDR3 is TGTGCCAGCAGCTTGGGCTGGGGAGGTAATGAAAAACTGTTTTTT. It yields the protein CASSLGWGGNEKLFF. V gene TRBV5-4 combines with J gene TRBJ1-4, with D uncertain. V was pared by 0 bases and J by 4 bases, with 10 bases between. The germline V gene encodes CDR1 SGHNT and CDR2 YYREEE (reference sequence). The CDR3 totals 15 residues.

This chain uses TRBV7-2 with TRBJ1-1; D remains ambiguous. This CDR3 has 14 amino acids. V lost 4 bases and J lost 3, with 12 bases in between. Germline CDR1 SGHTA, CDR2 FQGNSA. DNA for the CDR3: TGTGCCAGCAGCTCCTTGACTTTAGACACTGAAGCTTTCTTT. Translating it yields CASSSLTLDTEAFF.

The rearrangement joins TRBV2 to TRBJ2-5; no clear D gene. Germline CDR1 reads SNHLY; CDR2 reads FYNNEI. The CDR3 runs 11 residues. Trimming cost V 6 bases and J 1 base, with 3 bases left between them. The CDR3 region is CASSIQETQYF. CDR3 sequence (DNA): TGTGCCAGCAGCATCCAAGAGACCCAGTACTTC.

The chain links TRBV7-2 to TRBJ1-2; D perhaps matches TRBD1 (6 bases). From germline, CDR1 is SGHTA and CDR2 FQGNSA. The CDR3 runs 14 residues. Trimming cost V 3 bases and J 7 bases, with 15 bases left between them. The DNA for the CDR3 is TGTGCCAGCAGCTTGAGCGGGGGGGCGTTTGGCTACACCTTC. This encodes CASSLSGGAFGYTF.

The V gene is TRBV18, the J gene TRBJ2-1; the D is unclear. There are 15 residues in the CDR3. The V gene's germline CDR1 is KGHSH and CDR2 LQKENI. The germline V and J ends were trimmed by 2 bases and 7 bases, with 15 bases remaining between them. The CDR3 DNA follows: TGTGCCAGCTCACCAGAGACTCGGATTGTGAATGAGCAGTTCTTC. Protein product: CASSPETRIVNEQFF.

The V call is TRBV7-9, the J call TRBJ2-1; 10 positions agree with TRBD2. The junction had 4 bases not matched to a gene; V was cut back by 1 base and J by 7 bases. Germline assignment: CDR1 SEHNR and CDR2 FQNEAQ (reference sequence). CDR3 length equals 15 residues. The CDR3 nucleotides are TGTGCCAGCAGCTTAGTCCAGCGGGAGGGGAATGAGCAGTTCTTC. This gives the protein CASSLVQREGNEQFF.

A few counts support this clone. The rearrangement uses TRBV19 and TRBJ2-2; 8 nucleotides agree with TRBD1. Germline CDR1 LNHDA, CDR2 SQIVND (reference sequence). The CDR3 consists of 15 residues. J gave up 4 bases and V 6 bases, and 7 bases lay outside the gene matches. CDR3 residues: CASRRTGLSTGELFF. DNA for the CDR3: TGTGCCAGTAGGAGGACAGGGCTCAGCACCGGGGAGCTGTTTTTT.

This chain links TRBV28 with TRBJ1-2; 7 bases fit TRBD1. V lost 7 bases and J lost 0; bases outside the gene matches: 11. There are 16 residues in the CDR3. From germline, CDR1 is MDHEN and CDR2 SYDVKM. The CDR3 sequence: CASISLGQVSNYGYTF. In DNA form, the CDR3 reads TGTGCCAGCATATCACTTGGACAGGTCTCTAACTATGGCTACACCTTC.

The chain has TRBV6-1 and TRBJ2-7, with 7 bases identical to TRBD2. Germline assignment: CDR1 MNHNS and CDR2 SASEGT. The CDR3 has 15 residues. J was trimmed by 6 bases and V by 1 base; bases with no gene match: 9. CDR3 sequence (DNA): TGTGCCAGCAGTGAAGAAAGGACTAGACTCCGCGAGCAGTACTTC. As protein: CASSEERTRLREQYF.

The chain recombines TRBV19 with TRBJ2-3; no reliable D call. Germline CDR1 and CDR2: LNHDA and SQIVND (reference sequence). CDR3 size: 11 residues. Between the trimmed V and J ends, which lost 3 bases and 14 bases, there was a span of 12 bases. The CDR3 DNA sequence: TGTGCCAGTAGTATCCCACCGGTTTTGTATTTT. Protein: CASSIPPVLYF.

This chain links TRBV5-6 with TRBJ1-6, with a weak D call TRBD1 (5 bases). The CDR3 contains 15 residues. In germline, CDR1 is SGHDT, CDR2 YYEEEE. The V end lost 3 bases, the J end lost 3 bases, and 10 bases lay between the germline ends. DNA of the CDR3: TGTGCCAGCAGCTCCCGGGGGGTCTATAATTCACCCCTCCACTTT. Translation gives CASSSRGVYNSPLHF. The full variable domain, its missing parts supplied by reference TRBV5-6 and TRBJ1-6, is DAGVTQSPTHLIKTRGQQVTLRCSPKSGHDTVSWYQQALGQGPQFIFQYYEEEERQRGNFPDRFSGHQFPNYSSELNVNALLLGDSALYLCASSSRGVYNSPLHFGNGTRLTVT.

Here the CDR3 reads CASRTGSRPQYF. As DNA, the CDR3 is TGTGCCAGCAGGACAGGGTCTAGGCCCCAGTACTTC. The chain couples TRBV27 to TRBJ2-5; 7 bases agree with TRBD1. The CDR3 length is 12 residues. The V gene end was trimmed by 6 bases and the J gene end by 9 bases; junction bases not matched to a gene: 7. The germline CDR1 and CDR2 sequences are MNHEY and SMNVEV (reference sequence).